This passage covers 5 T cell receptor beta chains from one sample sequenced in a study of OX40 agonist ivuxolimab in advanced cancers. Sequenced by immunoSEQ multiplex PCR; TCRdb stores in-frame clones only, minus some. The table includes tens of thousands of clones, around 90% detected once. This specimen consisted of CD4+ or CD8+ T cells sorted from blood, obtained in a trial of the OX40 agonist ivuxolimab. Receptor source: an adult with an advanced solid tumor such as melanoma, head and neck, liver or kidney cancer.

The chain is built from TRBV28 and TRBJ2-7; TRBD1 matches 10 bases. Germline V lookup: CDR1 MDHEN, CDR2 SYDVKM. Germline trimming cut 5 bases from V and 1 base from J; bases unmatched to any gene: 2. The CDR3 is 14 amino acids. CDR3 nucleotides: TGTGCCAGCAGTCAGGGACAGGGGTCCTACGAGCAGTACTTC. The encoded protein is CASSQGQGSYEQYF.

The chain joins TRBV7-9 to TRBJ1-2; no reliable D call. Germline V gene lookup returns CDR1 SEHNR and CDR2 FQNEAQ (reference sequence). CDR3 length equals 14 residues. V was trimmed by 0 bases and J by 9 bases, leaving 14 bases between them. CDR3 bases: TGTGCCAGCAGCTTAGCGCCCGCGGACCAAAGCTACACCTTC. This gives the protein CASSLAPADQSYTF.

This rearrangement joins TRBV5-1 to TRBJ2-5; D might be TRBD1 (6 bases). V lost 4 bases to trimming and J lost 2 bases, with 12 bases between them. This CDR3 contains 14 residues. The germline V gene has CDR1 SGHRS and CDR2 YFSETQ. CDR3 in DNA: TGCGCCAGCAGCCTGGGAAGGGGGCAAGAGACCCAGTACTTC. The encoded protein is CASSLGRGQETQYF.

The CDR3 region has the DNA TGCGCCAGCAGCCCAGGACAGGTGGCGACTAATGAAAAACTGTTTTTT. Its translation: CASSPGQVATNEKLFF. The rearrangement joins TRBV4-3 to TRBJ1-4; 7 bases agree with TRBD1. From germline, CDR1 is LGHNA and CDR2 YSLEER. The CDR3 is 16 amino acids. V shed 4 bases and J 2 bases; nucleotides not matched to a gene: 7.

The chain has TRBV7-8 and TRBJ2-7; 8 positions agree with TRBD1. Germline assignment: CDR1 SGHVS and CDR2 FQNEAQ. Trimming took 4 bases from V and 6 from J; bases not matched to a gene: 8. CDR3 length: 14 residues. CDR3 DNA sequence: TGTGCCAGCAGCTCAGACAGGGGTAGGAGCGAGCAGTACTTC. Translation gives CASSSDRGRSEQYF.